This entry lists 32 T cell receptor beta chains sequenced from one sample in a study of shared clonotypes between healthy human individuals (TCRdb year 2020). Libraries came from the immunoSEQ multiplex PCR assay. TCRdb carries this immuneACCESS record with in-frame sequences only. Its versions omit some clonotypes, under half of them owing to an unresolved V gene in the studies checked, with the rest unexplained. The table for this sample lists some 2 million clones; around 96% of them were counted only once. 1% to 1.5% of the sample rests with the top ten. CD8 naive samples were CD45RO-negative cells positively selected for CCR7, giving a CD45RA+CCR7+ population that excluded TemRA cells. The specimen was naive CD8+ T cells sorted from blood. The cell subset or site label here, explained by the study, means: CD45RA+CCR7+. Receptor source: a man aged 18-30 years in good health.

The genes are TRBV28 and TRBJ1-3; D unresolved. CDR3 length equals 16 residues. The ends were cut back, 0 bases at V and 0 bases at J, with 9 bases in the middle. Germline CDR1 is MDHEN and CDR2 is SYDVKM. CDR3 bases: TGTGCCAGCAGTTTATGGGCGGACGTCTCTGGAAACACCATATATTTT. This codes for CASSLWADVSGNTIYF.

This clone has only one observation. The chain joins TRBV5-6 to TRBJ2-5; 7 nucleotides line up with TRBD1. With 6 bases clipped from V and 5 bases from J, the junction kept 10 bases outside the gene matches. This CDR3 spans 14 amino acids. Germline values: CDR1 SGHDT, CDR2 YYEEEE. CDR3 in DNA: TGTGCCAGCATAATACAGGGGACGGGGGAGACCCAGTACTTC. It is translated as CASIIQGTGETQYF.

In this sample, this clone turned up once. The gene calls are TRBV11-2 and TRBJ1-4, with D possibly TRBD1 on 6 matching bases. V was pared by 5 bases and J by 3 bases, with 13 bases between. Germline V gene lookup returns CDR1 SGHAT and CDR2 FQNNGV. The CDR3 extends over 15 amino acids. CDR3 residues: CASSPTPGANEKLFF. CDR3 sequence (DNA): TGTGCCAGCAGCCCAACCCCAGGGGCTAATGAAAAACTGTTTTTT. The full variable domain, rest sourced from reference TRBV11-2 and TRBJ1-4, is EAGVAQSPRYKIIEKRQSVAFWCNPISGHATLYWYQQILGQGPKLLIQFQNNGVVDDSQLPKDRFSAERLKGVDSTLKIQPAKLEDSAVYLCASSPTPGANEKLFFGSGTQLSVL.

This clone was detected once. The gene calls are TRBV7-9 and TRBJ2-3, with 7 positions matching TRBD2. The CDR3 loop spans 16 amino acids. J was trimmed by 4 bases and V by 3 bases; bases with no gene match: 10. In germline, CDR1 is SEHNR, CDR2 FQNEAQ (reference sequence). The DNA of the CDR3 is TGTGCCAGCAGCTTTTTGACTAGCCCCGTACCAGATACGCAGTATTTT. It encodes CASSFLTSPVPDTQYF.

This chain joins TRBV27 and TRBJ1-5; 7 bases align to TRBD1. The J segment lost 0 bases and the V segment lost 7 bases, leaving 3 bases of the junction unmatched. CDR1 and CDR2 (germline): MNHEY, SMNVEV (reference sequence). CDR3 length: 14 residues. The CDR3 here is CASNPGGSNQPQHF. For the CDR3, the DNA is TGTGCCAGCAATCCAGGGGGTAGCAATCAGCCCCAGCATTTT.

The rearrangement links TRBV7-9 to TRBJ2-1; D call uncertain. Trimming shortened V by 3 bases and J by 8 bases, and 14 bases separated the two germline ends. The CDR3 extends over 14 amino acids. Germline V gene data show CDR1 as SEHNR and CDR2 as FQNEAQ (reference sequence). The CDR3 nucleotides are TGTGCCAGCAGCTTCGGACCTACGAGGCATGAGCAGTTCTTC. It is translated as CASSFGPTRHEQFF.

CDR3 protein: CASSEAGQGSTGELFF. The CDR3 DNA sequence: TGTGCCAGCAGTGAAGCAGGACAGGGGAGCACCGGGGAGCTGTTTTTT. This chain links TRBV2 with TRBJ2-2; 9 positions match TRBD1. Per the germline V gene, CDR1 is SNHLY and CDR2 is FYNNEI. The CDR3 covers 16 residues. J gave up 4 bases and V 0 bases, and 3 bases lay outside the gene matches.

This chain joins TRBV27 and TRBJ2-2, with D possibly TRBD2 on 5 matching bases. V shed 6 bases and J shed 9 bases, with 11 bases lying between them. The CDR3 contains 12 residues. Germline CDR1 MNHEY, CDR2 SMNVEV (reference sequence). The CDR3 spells CASRWGDRELFF. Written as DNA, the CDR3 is TGTGCCAGCAGATGGGGAGACCGGGAGCTGTTTTTT.

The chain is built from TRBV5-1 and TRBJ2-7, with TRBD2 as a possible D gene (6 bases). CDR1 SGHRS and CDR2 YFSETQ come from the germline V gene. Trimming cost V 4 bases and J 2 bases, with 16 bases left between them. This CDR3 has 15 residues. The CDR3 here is CASSPDYSSAYEQYF. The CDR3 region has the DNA TGCGCCAGCAGCCCGGACTACTCCTCTGCCTACGAGCAGTACTTC.

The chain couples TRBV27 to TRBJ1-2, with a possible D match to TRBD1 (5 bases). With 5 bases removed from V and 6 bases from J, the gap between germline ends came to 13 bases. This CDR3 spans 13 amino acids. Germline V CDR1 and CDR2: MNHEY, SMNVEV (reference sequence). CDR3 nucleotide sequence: TGTGCCAGCAGTCCCCTCGGGGCAGATGGCTACACCTTC. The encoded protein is CASSPLGADGYTF.

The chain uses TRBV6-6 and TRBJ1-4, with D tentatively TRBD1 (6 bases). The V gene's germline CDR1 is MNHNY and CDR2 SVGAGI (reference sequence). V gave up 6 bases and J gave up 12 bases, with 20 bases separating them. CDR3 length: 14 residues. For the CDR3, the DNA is TGTGCCAGCAGCTATACCGGGGACATTGAGGAACTGTTTTTT. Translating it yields CASSYTGDIEELFF.

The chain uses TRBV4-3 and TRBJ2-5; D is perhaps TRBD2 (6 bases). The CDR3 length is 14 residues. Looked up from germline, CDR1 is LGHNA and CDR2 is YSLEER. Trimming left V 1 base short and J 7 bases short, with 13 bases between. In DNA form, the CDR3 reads TGCGCCAGCAGCCAAGTGGGGGGTTTAGCGACCCAGTACTTC. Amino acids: CASSQVGGLATQYF.

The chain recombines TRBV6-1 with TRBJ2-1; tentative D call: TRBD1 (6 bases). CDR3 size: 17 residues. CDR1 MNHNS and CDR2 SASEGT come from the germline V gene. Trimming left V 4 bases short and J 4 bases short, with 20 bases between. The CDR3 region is CASSGGSGTLAYNEQFF. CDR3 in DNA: TGTGCCAGCAGTGGAGGATCCGGGACATTAGCTTACAATGAGCAGTTCTTC.

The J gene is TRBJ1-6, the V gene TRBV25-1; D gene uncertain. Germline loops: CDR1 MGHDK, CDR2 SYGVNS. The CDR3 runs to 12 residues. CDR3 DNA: TGTGAAACGGGCCGATATAATTCACCCCTCCACTTT. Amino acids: CETGRYNSPLHF.

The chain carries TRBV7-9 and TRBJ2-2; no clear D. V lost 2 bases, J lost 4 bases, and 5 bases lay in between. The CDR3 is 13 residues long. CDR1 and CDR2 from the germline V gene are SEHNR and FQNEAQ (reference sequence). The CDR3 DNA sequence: TGTGCCAGCAGCTTAATCCTCACCGGGGAGCTGTTTTTT. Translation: CASSLILTGELFF.

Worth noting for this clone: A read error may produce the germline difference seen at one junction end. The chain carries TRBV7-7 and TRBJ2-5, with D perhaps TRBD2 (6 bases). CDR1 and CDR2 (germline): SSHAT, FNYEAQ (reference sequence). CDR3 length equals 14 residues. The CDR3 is CASSLMEGRETQYF. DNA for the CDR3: TGTGCTAGCAGCTTAATGGAGGGACGGGAGACCCAGTACTTC.

The CDR3 DNA is TGTGCCAGCAGTGCCGAGAGAGGGTATGAAAAACTGTTTTTT. As protein: CASSAERGYEKLFF. The genes are TRBV6-1 and TRBJ1-4; D is undetermined. V dropped 4 bases and J dropped 6 bases, with 12 bases sitting between them. The CDR3 runs 14 residues. The germline V gene has CDR1 MNHNS and CDR2 SASEGT.

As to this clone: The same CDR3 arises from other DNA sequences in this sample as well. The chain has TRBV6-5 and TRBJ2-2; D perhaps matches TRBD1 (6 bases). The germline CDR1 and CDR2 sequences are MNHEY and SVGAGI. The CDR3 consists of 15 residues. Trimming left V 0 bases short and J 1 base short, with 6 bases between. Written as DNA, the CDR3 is TGTGCCAGCAGTTACTCACAGGGGAACACCGGGGAGCTGTTTTTT. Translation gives CASSYSQGNTGELFF.

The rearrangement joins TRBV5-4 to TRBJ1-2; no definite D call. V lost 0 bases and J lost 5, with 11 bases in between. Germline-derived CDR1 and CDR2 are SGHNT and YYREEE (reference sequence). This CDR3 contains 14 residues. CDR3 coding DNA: TGTGCCAGCAGCTTGGCCGGATCTGGATATGGCTACACCTTC. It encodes CASSLAGSGYGYTF.

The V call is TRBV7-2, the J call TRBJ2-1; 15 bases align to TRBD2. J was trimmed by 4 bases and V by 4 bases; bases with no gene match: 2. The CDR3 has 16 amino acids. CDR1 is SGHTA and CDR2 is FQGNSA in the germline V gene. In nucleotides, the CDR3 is TGTGCCAGCAGCTCGGGACTAGCGGGAGGATACAATGAGCAGTTCTTC. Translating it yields CASSSGLAGGYNEQFF.

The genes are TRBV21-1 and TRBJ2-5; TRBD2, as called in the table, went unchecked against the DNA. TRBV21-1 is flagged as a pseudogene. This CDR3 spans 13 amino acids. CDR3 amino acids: CASSKSGGKTQYF. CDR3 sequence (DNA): TGTGCCAGCAGCAAGTCGGGAGGAAAGACCCAGTACTTC.

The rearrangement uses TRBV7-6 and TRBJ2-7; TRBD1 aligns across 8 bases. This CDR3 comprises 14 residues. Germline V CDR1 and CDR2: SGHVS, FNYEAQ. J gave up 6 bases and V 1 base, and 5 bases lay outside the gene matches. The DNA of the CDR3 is TGTGCCAGCAGCTTAGGGACAGGGAACGGCGAGCAGTACTTC. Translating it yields CASSLGTGNGEQYF.

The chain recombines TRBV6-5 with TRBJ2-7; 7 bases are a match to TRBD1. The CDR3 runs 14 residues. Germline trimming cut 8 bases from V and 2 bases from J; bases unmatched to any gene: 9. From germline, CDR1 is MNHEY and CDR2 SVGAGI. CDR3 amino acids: CASGLGQQTYEQYF. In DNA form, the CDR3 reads TGTGCCAGCGGCCTGGGACAGCAAACCTACGAGCAGTACTTC.

The DNA of the CDR3 is TGTGCCACCGCCCGACGGACTTTTGAGGAGACCCAGTACTTC. It translates to CATARRTFEETQYF. The chain joins TRBV15 to TRBJ2-5; tentatively, D is TRBD2 (5 bases). This CDR3 is 14 amino acids long. Germline values: CDR1 LNHNV, CDR2 YYDKDF (reference sequence). Trimming removed 8 bases at V and 5 bases at J, with 18 bases between.

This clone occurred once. This chain's CDR3 is CASSLLRVTNTGELFF. Written as DNA, the CDR3 is TGTGCCAGCAGCTTACTGCGGGTGACGAACACCGGGGAGCTGTTTTTT. The chain is built from TRBV7-9 and TRBJ2-2; perhaps TRBD2 as D (5 bases). Trimming shortened V by 2 bases and J by 0 bases, and 10 bases separated the two germline ends. The length of the CDR3 is 16 residues. Germline V CDR1 and CDR2: SEHNR, FQNEAQ (reference sequence).

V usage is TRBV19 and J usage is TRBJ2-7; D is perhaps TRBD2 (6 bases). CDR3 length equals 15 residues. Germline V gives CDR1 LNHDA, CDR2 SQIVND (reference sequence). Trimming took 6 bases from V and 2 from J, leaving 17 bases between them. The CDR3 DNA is TGTGCCAGTAGCCATCAGGCTAGCGTTGCCTACGAGCAGTACTTC. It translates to CASSHQASVAYEQYF.

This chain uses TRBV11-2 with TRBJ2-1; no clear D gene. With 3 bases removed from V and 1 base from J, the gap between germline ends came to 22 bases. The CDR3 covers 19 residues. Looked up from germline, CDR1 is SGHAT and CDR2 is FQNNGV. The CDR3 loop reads CASSFEIAVLFGSYNEQFF. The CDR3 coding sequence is TGTGCCAGCAGCTTTGAAATAGCTGTGTTATTCGGGTCCTACAATGAGCAGTTCTTC.

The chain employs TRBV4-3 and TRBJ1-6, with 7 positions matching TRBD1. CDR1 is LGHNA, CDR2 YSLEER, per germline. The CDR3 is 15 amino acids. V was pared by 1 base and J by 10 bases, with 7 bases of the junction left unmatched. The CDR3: CASSQGVGGGSPLHF. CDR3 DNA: TGCGCCAGCAGCCAAGGGGTTGGAGGGGGCTCACCCCTCCACTTT.

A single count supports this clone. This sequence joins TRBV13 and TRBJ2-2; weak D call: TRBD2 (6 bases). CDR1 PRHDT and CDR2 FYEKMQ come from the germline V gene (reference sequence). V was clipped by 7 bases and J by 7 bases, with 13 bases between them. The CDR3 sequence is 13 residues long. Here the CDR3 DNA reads TGTGCCAGCACCCCAGGAGCGGGCGGGGAGCTGTTTTTT. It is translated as CASTPGAGGELFF.

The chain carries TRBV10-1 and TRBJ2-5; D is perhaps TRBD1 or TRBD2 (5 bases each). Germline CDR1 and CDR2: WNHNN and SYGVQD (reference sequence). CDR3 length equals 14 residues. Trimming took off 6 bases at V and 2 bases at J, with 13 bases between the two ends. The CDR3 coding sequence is TGCGCCAGCAGCGCCGGGACGGGGCAAGAGACCCAGTACTTC. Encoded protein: CASSAGTGQETQYF.

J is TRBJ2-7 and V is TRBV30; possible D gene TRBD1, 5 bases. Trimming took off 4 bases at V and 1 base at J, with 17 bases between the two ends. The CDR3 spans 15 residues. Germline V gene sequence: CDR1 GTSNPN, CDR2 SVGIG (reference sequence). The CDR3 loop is CAWNPLGQGSYEQYF. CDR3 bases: TGTGCCTGGAACCCCCTCGGGCAGGGTTCCTACGAGCAGTACTTC. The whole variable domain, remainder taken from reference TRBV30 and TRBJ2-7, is SQTIHQWPATLVQPVGSPLSLECTVEGTSNPNLYWYRQAAGRGLQLLFYSVGIGQISSEVPQNLSASRPQDRQFILSSKKLLLSDSGFYLCAWNPLGQGSYEQYFGPGTRLTVT.

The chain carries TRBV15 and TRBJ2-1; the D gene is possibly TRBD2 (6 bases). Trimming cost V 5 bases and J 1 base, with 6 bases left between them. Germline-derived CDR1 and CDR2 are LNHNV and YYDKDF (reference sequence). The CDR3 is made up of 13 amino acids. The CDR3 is CATSGGSYNEQFF. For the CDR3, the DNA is TGTGCCACCAGCGGGGGGTCCTACAATGAGCAGTTCTTC.